A selection of T cell receptor beta chains follows, all from one sample in a study of PD-L1 blockade in urothelial cancer. The repertoire was sequenced with immunoSEQ multiplex PCR; TCRdb's copy has only in-frame clones and lacks some. The table lists about 76,000 clones, approximately 80% of them singletons. The sequenced sample was PBMCs, obtained around atezolizumab (anti-PD-L1) treatment. The receptors here all came from a man aged 65 to 85 with urothelial cancer. Both conserved end residues are part of each CDR3. D genes are given only for firm matches. Size is stated for part of the rows, as once, few or many counts, or as a class when the clone is expanded.

d_gene	v_gene	len	j_gene	abundance	CDR3aa	CDR3nt
-	TRBV7-9	11	TRBJ2-5	-	CASSPQETQYF	TGTGCCAGCAGCCCGCAAGAGACCCAGTACTTC
TRBD1	TRBV5-6	16	TRBJ1-2	-	CASSSTGTGHLYGYTF	TGTGCCAGCAGCTCTACTGGGACAGGGCACCTCTATGGCTACACCTTC
-	TRBV10-3	14	TRBJ2-5	-	CAIRTSEYQETQYF	TGTGCCATCAGGACCTCGGAGTACCAAGAGACCCAGTACTTC
TRBD1	TRBV5-1	16	TRBJ1-3	-	CASWGQMILSGNTIYF	TGCGCCAGCTGGGGACAGATGATCCTCTCTGGAAACACCATATATTTT
TRBD2	TRBV7-6	15	TRBJ2-1	-	CASSLTSGGRNEQFF	TGTGCCAGCAGCTTGACTAGCGGGGGAAGGAATGAGCAGTTCTTC
TRBD2	TRBV9	15	TRBJ2-2	once	CASSASGRSTGELFF	TGTGCCAGCAGCGCTAGCGGGAGGAGCACCGGGGAGCTGTTTTTT
TRBD2	TRBV5-4	15	TRBJ2-2	once	CASSPSGDPPWELFF	TGTGCCAGCAGCCCTAGCGGGGACCCACCCTGGGAGCTGTTTTTT
-	TRBV28	15	TRBJ2-7	-	CASSLLDNLFLEQYF	TGTGCCAGCAGTTTACTGGACAACCTATTTCTCGAGCAGTACTTC
-	TRBV2	12	TRBJ2-3	-	CAGRWESDTQYF	TGTGCAGGCCGGTGGGAGTCAGATACGCAGTATTTT
TRBD2	TRBV5-1	17	TRBJ2-3	-	CASSLRQGTSGSDTQYF	TGCGCCAGCAGCTTAAGACAGGGGACTAGCGGGAGTGATACGCAGTATTTT
TRBD1	TRBV7-9	15	TRBJ1-2	few	CASSTIQGWEDGYTF	TGTGCCAGCAGCACTATACAGGGGTGGGAGGATGGCTACACCTTC
-	TRBV7-3	13	TRBJ1-1	-	CASSLTGVTEAFF	TGTGCCAGCAGCCTTACAGGAGTCACTGAAGCTTTCTTT
TRBD1	TRBV29-1	14	TRBJ1-1	once	CSVDGPQGGTEAFF	TGCAGCGTTGACGGCCCACAGGGGGGGACTGAAGCTTTCTTT
TRBD1	TRBV10-3	13	TRBJ2-5	-	CATGTGDEETQYF	TGTGCCACCGGGACAGGGGATGAAGAGACCCAGTACTTC
-	TRBV10-3	13	TRBJ2-7	-	CATSRGEEGEQYF	TGTGCCACTTCAAGGGGAGAGGAGGGCGAGCAGTACTTC
TRBD1	TRBV28	14	TRBJ2-1	-	CASSLLQGADEQFF	TGTGCCAGCAGTTTATTGCAGGGGGCCGATGAGCAGTTCTTC
TRBD2	TRBV19	14	TRBJ2-2	-	CASGLAGESGELFF	TGTGCCAGTGGACTAGCGGGAGAATCCGGGGAGCTGTTTTTT
-	TRBV29-1	12	TRBJ2-3	-	CSVDSSTDTQYF	TGCAGCGTTGACAGTAGCACAGATACGCAGTATTTT
TRBD1	TRBV9	16	TRBJ2-3	-	CASSTGVGSGTDTQYF	TGTGCCAGCAGCACAGGGGTCGGGTCCGGCACAGATACGCAGTATTTT
-	TRBV9	14	TRBJ1-5	-	CASSVYSSNQPQHF	TGTGCCAGCAGCGTATACAGTAGCAATCAGCCCCAGCATTTT
-	TRBV5-1	15	TRBJ2-7	-	CASSLGGSKSYEQYF	TGCGCCAGCAGCTTGGGAGGGAGTAAGTCCTACGAGCAGTACTTC
-	TRBV6-1	14	TRBJ1-5	once	CASSESSVNQPQHF	TGTGCCAGCAGTGAAAGCTCCGTTAATCAGCCCCAGCATTTT
-	TRBV7-2	18	TRBJ2-7	once	CASTPFAAIPRSSYEQYF	TGTGCCAGCACCCCGTTCGCGGCTATTCCCCGTAGCTCCTACGAGCAGTACTTC
-	TRBV7-9	17	TRBJ2-7	-	CASSIGGNRGDKYEQYF	TGTGCCAGCAGCATCGGGGGTAATAGAGGGGATAAATACGAGCAGTACTTC
-	TRBV7-6	13	TRBJ2-1	-	CASSLLRGNEQFF	TGTGCCAGCAGCCTCTTACGGGGGAATGAGCAGTTCTTC
TRBD2	TRBV6-4	18	TRBJ2-3	few	CASSDSTPTSGSADTQYF	TGTGCCAGCAGTGACTCTACCCCGACTAGCGGGAGCGCAGATACGCAGTATTTT
-	TRBV12-5	13	TRBJ1-1	-	CASGLALTGEAFF	TGTGCTAGTGGTTTGGCTTTAACGGGTGAAGCTTTCTTT
-	TRBV7-9	15	TRBJ1-3	-	CASSSTQGRGNTIYF	TGTGCCAGCAGCTCGACTCAGGGGAGAGGAAACACCATATATTTT
TRBD2	TRBV28	14	TRBJ2-1	few	CASSLGLAINEQFF	TGTGCCAGCAGTTTGGGACTAGCGATCAATGAGCAGTTCTTC
TRBD2	TRBV19	14	TRBJ2-7	-	CASRMVAGTYEQYF	TGTGCCAGTAGGATGGTAGCGGGCACCTACGAGCAGTACTTC
-	TRBV9	14	TRBJ2-1	-	CASSVGGPYNEQFF	TGTGCCAGCAGCGTTGGCGGGCCCTACAATGAGCAGTTCTTC
TRBD2	TRBV2	17	TRBJ2-1	-	CASSEFPSGILGNEQFF	TGTGCCAGCAGTGAATTCCCTAGCGGGATCCTTGGGAATGAGCAGTTCTTC
TRBD2	TRBV5-4	15	TRBJ2-1	-	CASSLSGRALNEQFF	TGTGCCAGCAGCTTAAGCGGGAGGGCCCTCAATGAGCAGTTCTTC
TRBD1	TRBV29-1	17	TRBJ2-5	-	CSVGVLSAAGGGWTQYF	TGCAGCGTTGGAGTGTTGAGTGCGGCAGGGGGTGGGTGGACCCAGTACTTC
TRBD1	TRBV7-9	13	TRBJ2-7	-	CASSSDRGREQYF	TGTGCCAGCAGCTCGGACAGGGGGCGGGAGCAGTACTTC
-	TRBV5-1	14	TRBJ2-7	-	CASSPGGSGNEQYF	TGCGCCAGCAGCCCGGGTGGGTCAGGGAACGAGCAGTACTTC
-	TRBV5-1	12	TRBJ2-1	-	CASSSGLIEQFF	TGCGCCAGCAGCTCCGGACTTATAGAGCAGTTCTTC
TRBD2	TRBV18	14	TRBJ2-7	few	CASSPTAGGYEQYF	TGTGCCAGCTCACCAACAGCGGGAGGGTACGAGCAGTACTTC
-	TRBV28	15	TRBJ2-5	-	CASSLVGLPQETQYF	TGTGCCAGCAGTTTGGTAGGACTACCCCAAGAGACCCAGTACTTC
-	TRBV18	15	TRBJ1-3	few	CASSPPAGSGNTIYF	TGTGCCAGCTCACCACCGGCGGGGTCTGGAAACACCATATATTTT
TRBD1	TRBV7-9	16	TRBJ2-3	-	CASSRAGDRGWDTQYF	TGTGCCAGCAGTAGGGCGGGGGACAGGGGCTGGGATACGCAGTATTTT
TRBD2	TRBV5-1	16	TRBJ2-1	-	CASSFTLAVAYNEQFF	TGCGCCAGCAGCTTCACCCTAGCGGTCGCCTACAATGAGCAGTTCTTC
TRBD2	TRBV7-3	14	TRBJ2-3	-	CASSLSGRADTQYF	TGTGCCAGCAGCTTATCAGGGAGGGCAGATACGCAGTATTTT
-	TRBV7-4	17	TRBJ1-4	-	CASSLGQEGFTNEKLFF	TGTGCCAGCAGCTTAGGTCAGGAGGGATTCACTAATGAAAAACTGTTTTTT
TRBD2	TRBV6-4	15	TRBJ2-1	-	CASSDLQRDPNEQFF	TGTGCCAGCAGTGATTTACAGCGGGACCCCAATGAGCAGTTCTTC
-	TRBV27	15	TRBJ2-6	once	CASREGGSGANVLTF	TGTGCCAGCAGGGAGGGGGGGTCTGGGGCCAACGTCCTGACTTTC
TRBD1	TRBV7-9	14	TRBJ1-4	-	CASSRQGINEKLFF	TGTGCCAGCAGCCGACAGGGAATTAATGAAAAACTGTTTTTT
-	TRBV29-1	12	TRBJ2-3	once	CSVSGGTDTQYF	TGCAGCGTTTCCGGGGGCACAGATACGCAGTATTTT
TRBD1	TRBV5-1	15	TRBJ1-1	-	CASSLPGQGNTEAFF	TGCGCCAGCAGCCTGCCGGGACAGGGGAACACTGAAGCTTTCTTT
TRBD2	TRBV19	16	TRBJ2-2	-	CASSIIGTSTHGELFF	TGTGCCAGTAGTATAATAGGGACTAGCACTCACGGGGAGCTGTTTTTT
TRBD1	TRBV5-4	15	TRBJ2-3	-	CASSLGGQITDTQYF	TGTGCCAGCAGCTTGGGGGGACAGATCACAGATACGCAGTATTTT
TRBD1	TRBV5-1	19	TRBJ2-6	-	CASSLDRHRTGSGANVLTF	TGCGCCAGCAGCTTGGATCGGCATCGGACAGGCTCTGGGGCCAACGTCCTGACTTTC
TRBD1	TRBV19	17	TRBJ2-7	-	CASSPPWTGPSPYEQYF	TGTGCCAGTAGTCCCCCTTGGACAGGCCCAAGCCCCTACGAGCAGTACTTC
-	TRBV29-1	14	TRBJ2-3	-	CSVDASRSTDTQYF	TGCAGCGTTGATGCTAGCAGAAGCACAGATACGCAGTATTTT
TRBD1	TRBV5-6	15	TRBJ2-7	-	CASSSPRDSVYEQYF	TGTGCCAGCAGCTCCCCCCGGGACAGTGTATACGAGCAGTACTTC
-	TRBV15	15	TRBJ2-2	-	CATSRAAGLTGELFF	TGTGCCACCAGCAGAGCGGCAGGATTAACCGGGGAGCTGTTTTTT
TRBD1	TRBV15	15	TRBJ1-2	-	CATSSPVQGIYGYTF	TGTGCCACCAGCAGCCCCGTACAGGGGATCTATGGCTACACCTTC
-	TRBV19	13	TRBJ2-3	-	CASSIVATDTQYF	TGTGCCAGTAGTATAGTGGCCACAGATACGCAGTATTTT
TRBD2	TRBV5-1	17	TRBJ2-3	-	CASSLAAGLYGTDTQYF	TGCGCCAGCAGCTTGGCAGCGGGACTCTATGGCACAGATACGCAGTATTTT
TRBD2	TRBV7-7	16	TRBJ2-1	few	CASSFSSGSRYNEQFF	TGTGCCAGCAGCTTCAGTAGCGGGAGCCGGTACAATGAGCAGTTCTTC